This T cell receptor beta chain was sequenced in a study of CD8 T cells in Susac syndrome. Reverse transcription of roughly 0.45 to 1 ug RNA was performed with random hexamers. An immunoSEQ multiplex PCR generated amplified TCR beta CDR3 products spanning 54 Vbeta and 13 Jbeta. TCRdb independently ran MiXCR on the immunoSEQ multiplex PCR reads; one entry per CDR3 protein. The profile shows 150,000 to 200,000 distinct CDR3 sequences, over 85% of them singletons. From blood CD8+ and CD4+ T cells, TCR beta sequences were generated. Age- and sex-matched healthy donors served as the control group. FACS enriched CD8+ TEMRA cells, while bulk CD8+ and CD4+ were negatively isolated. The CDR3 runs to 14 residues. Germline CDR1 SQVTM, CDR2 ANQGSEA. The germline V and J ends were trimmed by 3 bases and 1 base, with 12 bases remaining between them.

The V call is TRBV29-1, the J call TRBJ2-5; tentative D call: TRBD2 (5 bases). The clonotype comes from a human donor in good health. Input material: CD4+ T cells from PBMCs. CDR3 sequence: CSVDTSGSQETQYF. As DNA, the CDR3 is TGCAGCGTTGACACTTCGGGGAGCCAAGAGACCCAGTACTTC.